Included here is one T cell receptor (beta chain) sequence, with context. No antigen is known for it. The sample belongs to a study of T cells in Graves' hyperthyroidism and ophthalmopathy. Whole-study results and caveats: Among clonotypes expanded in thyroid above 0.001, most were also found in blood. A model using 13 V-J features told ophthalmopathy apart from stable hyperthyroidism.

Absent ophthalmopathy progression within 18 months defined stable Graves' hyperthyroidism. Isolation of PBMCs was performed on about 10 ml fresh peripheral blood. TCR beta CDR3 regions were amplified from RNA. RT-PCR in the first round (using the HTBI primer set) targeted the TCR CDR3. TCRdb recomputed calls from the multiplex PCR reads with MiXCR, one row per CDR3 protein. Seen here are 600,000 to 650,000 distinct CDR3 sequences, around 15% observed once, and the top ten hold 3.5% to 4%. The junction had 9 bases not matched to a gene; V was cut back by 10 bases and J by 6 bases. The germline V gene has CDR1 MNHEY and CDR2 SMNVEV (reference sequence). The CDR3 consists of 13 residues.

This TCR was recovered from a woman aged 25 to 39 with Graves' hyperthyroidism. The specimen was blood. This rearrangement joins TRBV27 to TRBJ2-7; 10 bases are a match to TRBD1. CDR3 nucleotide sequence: TGTGCCACCCGGCGGGACAGGGGAAGCGAGCAGTACTTC. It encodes CATRRDRGSEQYF.